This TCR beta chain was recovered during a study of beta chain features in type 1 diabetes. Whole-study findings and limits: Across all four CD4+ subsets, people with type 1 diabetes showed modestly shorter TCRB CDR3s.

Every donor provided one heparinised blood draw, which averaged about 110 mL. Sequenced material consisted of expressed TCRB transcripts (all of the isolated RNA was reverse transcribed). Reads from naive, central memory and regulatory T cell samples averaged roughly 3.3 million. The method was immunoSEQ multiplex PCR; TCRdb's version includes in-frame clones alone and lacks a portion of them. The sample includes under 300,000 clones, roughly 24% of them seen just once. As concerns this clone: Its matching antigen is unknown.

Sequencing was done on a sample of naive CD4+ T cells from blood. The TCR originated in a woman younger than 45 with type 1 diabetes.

The CDR3 sequence is CASSLVAEGQETQYF. The CDR3 nucleotides read TGCGCCAGCAGCTTGGTAGCGGAGGGACAAGAGACCCAGTACTTC. The chain carries TRBV5-1 and TRBJ2-5; D perhaps matches TRBD2 (6 bases). The CDR3 runs 15 residues. V lost 0 bases, J lost 2 bases, and 11 bases lay in between. CDR1 and CDR2 (germline): SGHRS, YFSETQ.